This T cell receptor beta chain emerged from a study of cytomegalovirus exposure and HLA in healthy donors. Study-wide context: Earlier findings included about 120 million unique TCR beta sequences obtained from 150 million to 200 million T cells. Findings and limits, study-wide: CMV serostatus stood as the only immune exposure information on hand.

With 60 Vbeta and 13 Jbeta primers, the PCR was carried out. Profiled with immunoSEQ multiplex PCR; TCRdb holds only in-frame clones, not every one. The repertoire holds around 200,000 clones, with 65% to 85% as singletons. Notes on this clone: What it binds is unknown.

The sequence was collected from a man aged 50 or older in good health and CMV-seronegative. The sequenced material came from PBMCs.

The CDR3 coding sequence is TGCGCCAGCAGCCAATCCTTGGCGGGGGGAATTTTCGGGGAGCTGTTTTTT. Residues: CASSQSLAGGIFGELFF. The V gene is TRBV5-1, the J gene TRBJ2-2, with TRBD2 identical over 8 bases. Per the germline V gene, CDR1 is SGHRS and CDR2 is YFSETQ. V shed 4 bases and J 7 bases; nucleotides not matched to a gene: 15. CDR3 size: 17 residues.